This TCR beta chain was obtained from a study of OX40 agonist ivuxolimab in advanced cancers. About the study: A male proportion of over 70% was recorded, with mean age 60 years and range about 23 to 80.

Notes on this clone: The junction departs from germline at one end; a sequencing error may be responsible.

Using immunoSEQ multiplex PCR, the repertoire was profiled, and TCRdb retains in-frame clones only, with some absent. The sample lists about 73,000 clones, about 87% occurring once. Germline V CDR1 and CDR2: MNHEY, SMNVEV (reference sequence). CDR3 length equals 13 residues. The input for sequencing was CD4+ or CD8+ T cells sorted from blood, taken in a trial of the OX40 agonist ivuxolimab. The rearrangement uses TRBV27 and TRBJ2-6, with D unclear. The receptor comes from an adult with an advanced solid tumor such as melanoma, head and neck, liver or kidney cancer. CDR3 sequence (DNA): TGTGCCACCAGTGATTATGGGGCCAACGTCCTGACTTTC. Translating gives CATSDYGANVLTF.